The clone carrying this T cell receptor (beta chain) was recorded a few times. No antigen is known for it. A single record per CDR3 protein comes from TCRdb applying MiXCR to the 5' RACE reads. The repertoire holds approximately 300,000 distinct CDR3 sequences, with 7% to 10% as singletons. Unmatched junction bases numbered 7, after V lost 0 bases and J lost 5 bases. The CDR3 spans 16 residues. Germline-derived CDR1 and CDR2 are SGDLS and YYNGEE. This sample stems from a study of T-cell memory formation after mild COVID-19. General study results and limits: Second-wave clones peaking on day 37 lacked confirmed SARS-CoV-2 specificity.

The source of this sequence is a man younger than 35 who had mild COVID-19 (a few samples of this study predate the infection). Cell type and time point are not known. What was sequenced was PBMCs or a T cell subset sorted from them (not recorded which). This chain uses TRBV9 with TRBJ2-5, with TRBD2 identical over 10 bases. The chain's CDR3 is CASSVVSGGAGETQYF. CDR3 DNA sequence: TGTGCCAGCAGCGTAGTCAGCGGGGGGGCCGGGGAGACCCAGTACTTC.